These 18 T cell receptor beta chains were sequenced from one sample in a study of OX40 agonist ivuxolimab in advanced cancers. Using immunoSEQ multiplex PCR, the repertoire was profiled, and TCRdb retains in-frame clones only, with some absent. In the table there are over 50,000 clones, 70% to 90% of which are singletons. Material: CD4+ or CD8+ T cells sorted from blood, obtained in a trial of the OX40 agonist ivuxolimab. The receptors derive from an adult with an advanced solid tumor such as melanoma, head and neck, liver or kidney cancer.

The CDR3 protein is CASIHRENSNQPQHF. CDR3 in DNA: TGTGCCAGCATACACAGGGAAAATAGCAATCAGCCCCAGCATTTT. The rearrangement links TRBV6-5 to TRBJ1-5, with a weak D call TRBD1 (6 bases). CDR1 MNHEY and CDR2 SVGAGI come from the germline V gene. Trimming left V 7 bases short and J 0 bases short, with 13 bases between. The CDR3 runs 15 residues.

This chain connects TRBV18 to TRBJ2-2, with TRBD2 matching over 7 bases. Germline V gene data show CDR1 as KGHSH and CDR2 as LQKENI. Trimming at V came to 2 bases and at J to 4 bases, leaving 4 bases not matched to a gene. The CDR3 has 15 amino acids. The CDR3 region is CASSPAGVGTGELFF. CDR3 DNA: TGTGCCAGCTCACCAGCGGGAGTTGGCACCGGGGAGCTGTTTTTT. Supplemented by reference TRBV18 and TRBJ2-2, the full variable domain reads NAGVMQNPRHLVRRRGQEARLRCSPMKGHSHVYWYRQLPEEGLKFMVYLQKENIIDESGMPKERFSAEFPKEGPSILRIQQVVRGDSAAYFCASSPAGVGTGELFFGEGSRLTVL.

The V call is TRBV7-3, the J call TRBJ2-3; a possible D gene is TRBD2 (6 bases). With 2 bases removed from V and 3 bases from J, the gap between germline ends came to 12 bases. Germline-derived CDR1 and CDR2 are SGHTA and FQGTGA. This CDR3 spans 15 amino acids. The CDR3 spells CASSLVASATDTQYF. In DNA form, the CDR3 reads TGTGCCAGCAGCTTAGTCGCTAGCGCGACAGATACGCAGTATTTT.

The V and J genes are TRBV9 and TRBJ2-5; 7 bases agree with TRBD2. The CDR3 has 14 residues. Unmatched junction bases numbered 9, after V lost 5 bases and J lost 5 bases. CDR1 and CDR2 (germline): SGDLS, YYNGEE. DNA of the CDR3: TGTGCCAGCAGTGCCGGGAGGTGGGATGAGACCCAGTACTTC. Protein: CASSAGRWDETQYF.

J is TRBJ2-3 and V is TRBV4-3, with D unclear. Germline V gene data show CDR1 as LGHNA and CDR2 as YSLEER. The V gene lost 4 bases and the J gene lost 0 bases, with 5 bases spanning the gap. The CDR3 consists of 13 residues. The chain's CDR3 is CASSPGSTDTQYF. The CDR3, as DNA: TGCGCCAGCAGCCCTGGTAGCACAGATACGCAGTATTTT.

The chain joins TRBV7-2 to TRBJ2-1; D is unclear. The CDR3 is made up of 16 amino acids. V was cut by 3 bases and J by 3 bases, with 15 bases left in between. Germline assignment: CDR1 SGHTA and CDR2 FQGNSA. The CDR3 loop is CASSFLSRRRYNEQFF. The CDR3 nucleotides are TGTGCCAGCAGCTTCCTTTCGAGGAGACGCTACAATGAGCAGTTCTTC. The full variable domain, with the rest looked up from reference TRBV7-2 and TRBJ2-1, is GAGVSQSPSNKVTEKGKDVELRCDPISGHTALYWYRQSLGQGLEFLIYFQGNSAPDKSGLPSDRFSAERTGGSVSTLTIQRTQQEDSAVYLCASSFLSRRRYNEQFFGPGTRLTVL.

V gene TRBV15 combines with J gene TRBJ2-7, with D maybe TRBD2 (6 bases). The CDR3 runs 15 residues. Germline values: CDR1 LNHNV, CDR2 YYDKDF (reference sequence). The V end was cut by 0 bases, the J end by 2 bases, with 11 bases between. CDR3 in DNA: TGTGCCACCAGCAGAGACCCCGGGGGTCCCTACGAGCAGTACTTC. It encodes CATSRDPGGPYEQYF.

The chain is built from TRBV4-1 and TRBJ1-5; possibly TRBD1 for D (5 bases). This CDR3 region has 15 residues. With 4 bases removed from V and 1 base from J, the gap between germline ends came to 11 bases. Germline CDR1 is MGHRA and CDR2 is YSYEKL. CDR3 residues: CASSLEEGSNQPQHF. CDR3 sequence (DNA): TGCGCCAGCAGCCTCGAAGAGGGGAGCAATCAGCCCCAGCATTTT.

The chain joins TRBV2 to TRBJ2-2; D is possibly TRBD2 (5 bases). The CDR3 has 15 residues. Deletions cut 5 bases from V and 3 bases from J, with 13 bases between. CDR1 is SNHLY, CDR2 FYNNEI, per germline. CDR3 residues: CASSPSPADTGELFF. The CDR3 nucleotides read TGTGCCAGCAGTCCTAGCCCGGCGGACACCGGGGAGCTGTTTTTT.

The rearrangement uses TRBV5-1 and TRBJ1-2, with D tentatively TRBD1 (5 bases). There are 15 residues in the CDR3. Germline assignment: CDR1 SGHRS and CDR2 YFSETQ. V lost 1 base and J lost 4, with 14 bases in between. The CDR3 region has the DNA TGCGCCAGCAGCTTGTTACAGGAAGGTGGCTATGGCTACACCTTC. The encoded protein is CASSLLQEGGYGYTF.

V gene TRBV7-9 combines with J gene TRBJ2-5; D not resolved. The CDR3 extends over 13 amino acids. Germline-derived CDR1 and CDR2 are SEHNR and FQNEAQ (reference sequence). V lost 1 base to trimming and J lost 2 bases, with 5 bases between them. DNA for the CDR3: TGTGCCAGCAGCTTAGAGCAGCAAGAGACCCAGTACTTC. This gives the protein CASSLEQQETQYF.

The chain links TRBV7-6 to TRBJ2-1; TRBD2 matches at 7 bases. Per the germline V gene, CDR1 is SGHVS and CDR2 is FNYEAQ. CDR3 length: 15 amino acids. With V trimmed by 5 bases and J by 2 bases, 6 bases remained unmatched. The DNA for the CDR3 is TGTGCCAGCAGCCCCTCTAGCGGTCCCTACAATGAGCAGTTCTTC. Amino acid sequence: CASSPSSGPYNEQFF.

This chain connects TRBV18 to TRBJ2-3; 9 positions agree with TRBD1. V lost 3 bases to trimming and J lost 1 base; unmatched junction nucleotides: 5. CDR1 is KGHSH, CDR2 LQKENI, per germline. This CDR3 region has 16 residues. The CDR3 region is CASSPSDRGGTDTQYF. The CDR3 nucleotides read TGTGCCAGCTCACCGTCGGACAGGGGAGGCACAGATACGCAGTATTTT.

Worth noting for this clone: Other DNA sequences within the sample encode an identical CDR3. V usage is TRBV9 and J usage is TRBJ2-7, with D possibly being TRBD1 (6 bases). Germline CDR1 is SGDLS and CDR2 is YYNGEE. V lost 0 bases and J 3 bases, leaving 10 bases between the germline ends. CDR3 length equals 14 residues. The CDR3 reads CASSVGDIYYEQYF. DNA of the CDR3: TGTGCCAGCAGCGTAGGGGACATTTACTACGAGCAGTACTTC.

This clone was seen only a few times. This chain links TRBV7-8 with TRBJ2-1; D is uncertain. CDR1 and CDR2 from the germline V gene are SGHVS and FQNEAQ. V was shortened by 5 bases and J by 7 bases, with 12 bases between the two germline ends. There are 13 residues in the CDR3. CDR3 protein: CASSHRLGNEQFF. The CDR3 nucleotides read TGTGCCAGCAGCCACCGCCTGGGGAATGAGCAGTTCTTC. Full variable domain (missing parts from reference TRBV7-8 and TRBJ2-1): GAGVSQSPRYKVAKRGQDVALRCDPISGHVSLFWYQQALGQGPEFLTYFQNEAQLDKSGLPSDRFFAERPEGSVSTLKIQRTQQEDSAVYLCASSHRLGNEQFFGPGTRLTVL.

Comment on this clone: The sample has other DNA sequences that encode this CDR3 too. V and J are TRBV28 and TRBJ1-5; no clear D gene. Germline values: CDR1 MDHEN, CDR2 SYDVKM. V lost 3 bases to trimming and J lost 0 bases, with 9 bases between them. The CDR3 is 15 amino acids. The CDR3 sequence is CASSFLLNSNQPQHF. CDR3 coding DNA: TGTGCCAGCAGTTTTTTATTAAATAGCAATCAGCCCCAGCATTTT.

This chain joins TRBV10-3 and TRBJ2-1; 8 bases agree with TRBD1. Germline values: CDR1 ENHRY, CDR2 SYGVKD. The length of the CDR3 is 18 residues. Losses at the gene ends were 2 bases for V and 3 bases for J; bases not matched to a gene: 12. CDR3 in amino acids: CAISEGQGAYPIYNEQFF. The CDR3 DNA reads as TGTGCCATCAGTGAGGGTCAGGGGGCTTACCCAATCTACAATGAGCAGTTCTTC.

This clone was seen only once. The gene calls are TRBV7-9 and TRBJ2-7; D is possibly TRBD1 (6 bases). Per the germline V gene, CDR1 is SEHNR and CDR2 is FQNEAQ (reference sequence). Trimming left V 5 bases short and J 7 bases short, with 15 bases between. The CDR3 spans 13 residues. The CDR3 DNA sequence: TGTGCCAGCAGCCATGTGGGGGCGGAAGAGCAGTACTTC. Translating gives CASSHVGAEEQYF. Supplemented by reference TRBV7-9 and TRBJ2-7, the full variable domain reads DTGVSQNPRHKITKRGQNVTFRCDPISEHNRLYWYRQTLGQGPEFLTYFQNEAQLEKSRLLSDRFSAERPKGSFSTLEIQRTEQGDSAMYLCASSHVGAEEQYFGPGTRLTVT.